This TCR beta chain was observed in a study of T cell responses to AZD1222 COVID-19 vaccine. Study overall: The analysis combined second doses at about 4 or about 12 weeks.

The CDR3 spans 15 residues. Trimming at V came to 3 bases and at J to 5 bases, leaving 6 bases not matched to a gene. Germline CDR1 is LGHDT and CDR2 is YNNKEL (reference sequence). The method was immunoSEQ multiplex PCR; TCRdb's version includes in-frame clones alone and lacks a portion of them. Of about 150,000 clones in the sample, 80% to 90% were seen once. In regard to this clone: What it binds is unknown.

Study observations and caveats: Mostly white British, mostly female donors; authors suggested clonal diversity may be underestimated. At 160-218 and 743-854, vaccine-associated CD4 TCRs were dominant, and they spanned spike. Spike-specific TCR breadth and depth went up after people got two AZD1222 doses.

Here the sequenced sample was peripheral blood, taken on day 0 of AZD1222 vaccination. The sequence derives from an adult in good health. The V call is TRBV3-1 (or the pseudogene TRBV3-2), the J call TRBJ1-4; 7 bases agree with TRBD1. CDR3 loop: CASSHTGVRNEKLFF. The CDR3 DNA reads TGTGCCAGCAGCCACACAGGGGTGAGGAATGAAAAACTGTTTTTT.